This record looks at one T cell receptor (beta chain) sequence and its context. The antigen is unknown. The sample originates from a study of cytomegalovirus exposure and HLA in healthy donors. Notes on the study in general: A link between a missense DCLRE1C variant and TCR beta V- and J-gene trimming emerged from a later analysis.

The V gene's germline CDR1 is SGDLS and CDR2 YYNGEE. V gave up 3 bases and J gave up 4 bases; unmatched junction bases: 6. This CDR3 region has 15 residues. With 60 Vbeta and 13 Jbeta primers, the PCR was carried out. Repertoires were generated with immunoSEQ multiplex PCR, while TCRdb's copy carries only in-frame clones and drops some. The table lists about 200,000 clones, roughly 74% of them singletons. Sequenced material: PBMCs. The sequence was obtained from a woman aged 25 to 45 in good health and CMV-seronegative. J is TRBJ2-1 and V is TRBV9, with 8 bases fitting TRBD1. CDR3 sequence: CASSGGRGPYNEQFF. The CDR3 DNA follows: TGTGCCAGCAGCGGGGGCAGGGGGCCTTACAATGAGCAGTTCTTC.